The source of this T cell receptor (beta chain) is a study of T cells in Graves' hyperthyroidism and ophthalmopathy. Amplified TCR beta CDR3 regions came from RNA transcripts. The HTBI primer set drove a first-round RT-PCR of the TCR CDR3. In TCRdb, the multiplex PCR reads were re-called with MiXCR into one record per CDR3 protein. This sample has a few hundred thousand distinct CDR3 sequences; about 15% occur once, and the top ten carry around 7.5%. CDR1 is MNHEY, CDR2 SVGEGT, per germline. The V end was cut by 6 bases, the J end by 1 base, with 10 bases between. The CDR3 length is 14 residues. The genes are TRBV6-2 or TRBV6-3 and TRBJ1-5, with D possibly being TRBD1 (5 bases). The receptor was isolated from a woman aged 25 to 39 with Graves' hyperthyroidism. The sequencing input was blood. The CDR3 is CASRYRNSNQPQHF. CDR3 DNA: TGTGCCAGCAGGTACAGGAACAGCAATCAGCCCCAGCATTTT.